This paragraph covers one TCR beta chain sequence. No cognate antigen has been identified for it. One base away there is no much larger clone; base qualities are not given. The library was built by means of the immunoSEQ multiplex PCR assay. The multiplex PCR relied on a mix of 60 forward primers for TCR Vbeta segments and 13 reverse primers for TCR Jbeta segments. The CDR3 region of rearranged TCR beta genes was amplified from genomic DNA by a multiplex PCR assay. On the Illumina HiSeq System, the amplified TCR beta libraries were sequenced as 87-base-pair reads. The study's processing was this. A later analysis tallied roughly 80 million unique TCR beta chains across the approximately 670 repertoires, and around 10 million of those chains were shared by two or more donors. Raw reads were error-corrected and collapsed into unique sequences with a nearest-neighbor algorithm that merged closely related sequences to remove PCR and sequencing errors. V, D and J gene segments were assigned by aligning CDR3 sequences to IMGT reference sequences. For a sequence to be retained, a match of at least six nucleotides to both a V gene segment and a J gene segment was required. Rearrangements were called productive when the CDR3 lacked stop codons and stayed in frame with V and J; all others were non-productive. CDR3 was defined by IMGT convention, running from the second conserved V-encoded cysteine to the conserved J-encoded phenylalanine. In an earlier analysis of around 640 of the donors, sequences lacking an unambiguous match to a single V gene segment were excluded. An earlier analysis of over 450 of the donors classified V segments as functional when productive rearrangements were above 56.7% and as segregating when the standard deviation between donors was above 5%. A statistical classification framework was built for diagnosing cytomegalovirus status from the catalog of TCR beta chain sequences. A later analysis assigned V and J genes by comparing TCR nucleotide sequences with IMGT/GENE-DB human TR gene sequences. Using the TCRdist pipeline, a later analysis assigned CDR3 sequences along with most-parsimonious VDJ recombination scenarios. In a later analysis, each TCR beta chain was defined by its CDR3 amino acid sequence together with its V-gene family, and reads lacking a unique V-gene family were excluded. In a later analysis, 500 to 700 highly shared, low-generation-probability nucleotide sequences were removed to address suspected cross-contamination and a sequencing artifact. For each public chain, a later analysis derived a clonal expansion index from normalized ranks of inferred template counts within each repertoire. A later analysis computed generation probabilities with a VDJ recombination model fitted to out-of-frame rearrangements, and checked the results against IGoR. In a later analysis, hypergeometric tests were used to score TCR-TCR, TCR-HLA and TCR-CMV co-occurrence, with a repertoire-size bias correction applied to TCR pairs. A later analysis estimated false discovery rates by permuting HLA or CMV assignments 20 times. In a later analysis, co-occurring TCRs were grouped using DBSCAN, and TCRdist sequence similarity was added for clustering within HLA-allele-positive subsets. Co-occurrence clustering excluded repertoires with fewer than 30,000 or more than 120,000 public chains, plus five with anomalous nucleotide sharing. The immuneACCESS repertoire file appears here via TCRdb, limited to in-frame rearrangements. These files lack a portion of the clones; in checked studies, under half of the deficit traces to unresolved V genes, and the cause of the others is not known. V, J and clone size derive from that table, while D and trimming were established from the DNA sequence. The sample table records 150,000 to 200,000 clones; approximately 86% of these occur just once. 1% to 1.4% of the sample comes from the top ten.

In total, around 600 healthy bone marrow donors made up the cohort. At the time of sampling, every cohort member was nominally healthy, though immune exposures that went unrecorded were likely present. The donor tested CMV seronegative and was one of the 352 seronegative cohort members. Every donor gave a peripheral blood sample, and the peripheral blood mononuclear cells from that sample were used for TCR beta sequencing. Genomic DNA extraction from the blood cell samples was performed with the Qiagen DNeasy Blood Extraction Kit. The data belong to a study of cytomegalovirus exposure and HLA in healthy donors (dated by TCRdb to about 2017). About the study as a whole: In an earlier analysis of around 540 of the donors, 276 Gb of sequence data and 117 million unique TCR beta sequences from about 179 million T cells were reported. Roughly 290 gigabases of sequencing data and around 80 million unique TCR sequences made up an early release that covered 640 HLA-typed donors. Of the approximately 400 genotyped donors, approximately 80% were placed in the genetic ancestry cluster associated with self-reported Caucasian donors. The study aimed to test whether cataloging public T cell receptors could reveal signatures of past pathogen exposure. Using immunosequencing, the study profiled T cell repertoires from 500 to 800 subjects and related those repertoires to cytomegalovirus serostatus. In addition to the first cohort of 666 subjects, a separate validation cohort of 120 different subjects was used. To predict cytomegalovirus infection status, the study combined high-throughput TCR immunosequencing, statistical association of individual TCRs with disease status, and machine learning. In a later analysis, previously published TCR beta repertoires from more than 500 donors were re-analyzed and high-resolution HLA genotyping was added so that TCR occurrence patterns could be studied. In the later analysis, no new phenotypic data were used to find candidate immune exposures; instead, reliance was placed on TCR beta sequences and their occurrence across donors. In an earlier analysis of 587 of the donors, high-throughput TCR beta sequencing was used to judge whether each TCR beta V gene segment behaved as functional or pseudogenic. Donor age, sex, ethnicity and CMV serostatus were compiled together with the repertoire data. A later genetic analysis took genome-wide SNP genotypes for about 65% of the 666 donors and used that subset as a discovery cohort. Every discovery cohort repertoire had been produced on one sequencing platform. Class I and class II HLA loci were covered by the typing at four-digit resolution. Typing coverage differed by locus: A, B, C, DRB1 and DQB1 were typed in roughly 620-640 donors, DQA1 in 522, DPA1 in approximately 610, and DPB1 in just under 490. About 5 DR-DQ haplotypes were handled as single units for association and clustering, since linkage in the cohort was strong. Among roughly 370 genotyped donors of the cohort, an average of approximately 240,000 unique TCR beta nucleotide sequences were sequenced per donor, approximately 20% of them non-productive.

The paper as a whole reports these results and caveats: Roughly 17 rarely observed V segments, including chromosome 9 orphons, were excluded from the earlier analysis of several hundred of the donors because counts were too low. In a later analysis, HLA-associated TCR beta chains were found to be more clonally expanded and to have lower generation probabilities than equally common non-associated chains. In a later genetic analysis, a missense DCLRE1C variant was associated with V-gene and J-gene trimming of TCR beta chains, and the association was replicated in an independent cohort. An earlier analysis of approximately 590 of the donors showed that most TCR beta V segments appeared in productive rearrangements either about 87% or about 30% of the time, which broadly matched IMGT annotations. Correlated functional status among segregating V segments might be attributable to linkage disequilibrium, but an unknown experimental factor could not be ruled out. A further reported finding was that TCR beta sequences accurately predicted the HLA-A and HLA-B alleles for most subjects in the first cohort. In vitro tests confirmed that three of the cytomegalovirus-associated TCR beta chains recognize cytomegalovirus antigens. Immune exposure information for the cohort was limited to CMV serostatus. When HLA alleles, especially DR and DQ, strongly co-occurred, TCR associations were difficult to assign to individual alleles. According to a later genetic analysis, donors in an Asian-associated ancestry cluster had fewer N-insertions in productive TCRs than the approximately 650-donor mean. Some IMGT-functional V segments, including TRBV6-2 and TRBV6-3, could not be told apart with the 87-base-pair reads, so those segments were excluded. According to a later analysis, TCR association rates differed among HLA loci, with DRB1 alleles showing the most associated TCRs and HLA-C alleles showing the fewest. A group of highly shared sequence variants was considered likely to be a technical artifact of the sequencing pipeline. In a later analysis, several top co-occurrence clusters were reported to appear linked to parvovirus B19, influenza, CMV and Epstein-Barr virus. Because HLA typing was missing for some donors at each locus, association tests included only the typed subset. According to a later analysis, most CMV-associated TCR beta chains appeared to be HLA-restricted, and the HLA associations seemed to be driven largely by CMV exposure. The study gave a list of about 160 TCR beta chains associated with cytomegalovirus. The cohort was sequenced for TCR beta chains only, and without alpha or paired-chain data the features that could be detected were limited. Most TCR sequences were observed very rarely across donors, whereas some public TCRs were present in many individuals. The presence/absence analyses assumed that sequencing depth was roughly uniform across donors, and that assumption may not be true. According to the authors, the approach could potentially be generalized to other disease states and immunological phenotypes. The classifier was reported to diagnose cytomegalovirus status with high specificity and sensitivity in both the original and validation cohorts. A later analysis associated 15,000 or so TCR beta sequences with specific HLA alleles at a false discovery rate of 0.05.

V loses 5 bases at its end and J loses 6 bases; junction bases beyond the gene matches: 6. The germline V gene yields SGHVS for CDR1 and FNYEAQ for CDR2. Counted from cysteine to phenylalanine, this CDR3 has 13 amino acids. The entry retains the CDR3 DNA only, 39 bases that are in frame from base 1. The source is a boy aged 2 to 9 in good health and CMV-seronegative. The V and J segments used are TRBV7-6 and TRBJ2-7; TRBD1 agrees with 8 junctional bases. The sample taken for sequencing was PBMCs. The bases read TGTGCCAGCAGCCCCGACAGGGGTCCCGAGCAGTACTTC. Translated, it gives CASSPDRGPEQYF.